The 24 T cell receptor beta chains in this list originate from one sample, sequenced in a study of T-cell memory formation after mild COVID-19 (dated by TCRdb to the early 2020s). The library relied on 5' RACE. The instrument given in TCRdb is Illumina NovaSeq 6000. TCRdb trimmed the raw reads at Q25, called clones with MiXCR and kept productive beta chains. Rows with a matching CDR3 protein are joined into one entry that keeps the most common DNA and genes. This sample lists about 110,000 distinct CDR3 sequences; about 20% were detected once. The ten top clones hold about two fifths of the sample. The sample consisted of PBMCs or a T cell subset sorted from them (not recorded which). The receptor set was obtained from a man aged 18 to 29 who had mild COVID-19 (a few samples of this study predate the infection). The sample titles of this study are shuffled in the database, so cell type and time point are left out; the donor was told from shared clones.

DNA for the CDR3: TGTGCCAGCAGCCCCCAGGGACAGGCGGGGTCCTACGAGCAGTACTTC. This encodes CASSPQGQAGSYEQYF. The chain recombines TRBV11-2 with TRBJ2-7, with 8 positions matching TRBD1. Losses at the gene ends were 5 bases for V and 1 base for J; bases not matched to a gene: 10. The V gene's germline CDR1 is SGHAT and CDR2 FQNNGV. This CDR3 is 16 amino acids long.

This clonotype came up a few times. The genes are TRBV7-9 and TRBJ1-2; D not certain. The CDR3 consists of 15 residues. Germline CDR1 is SEHNR and CDR2 is FQNEAQ (reference sequence). V lost 4 bases and J 8 bases, leaving 20 bases between the germline ends. CDR3 sequence (DNA): TGTGCCAGCAGCTCCGCGCCCCCTAACTTTCCAGGCTACACCTTC. This sequence encodes CASSSAPPNFPGYTF.

J is TRBJ1-5 and V is TRBV7-6, with TRBD1 matching over 9 bases. V shed 3 bases and J 4 bases; nucleotides not matched to a gene: 4. Germline V gives CDR1 SGHVS, CDR2 FNYEAQ. There are 15 residues in the CDR3. CDR3 DNA sequence: TGTGCCAGCAGCTTGACGGGACAGGGTAATCAGCCCCAGCATTTT. Translation: CASSLTGQGNQPQHF. Filled out from reference TRBV7-6 and TRBJ1-5, the complete variable domain reads GAGVSQSPRYKVTKRGQDVALRCDPISGHVSLYWYRQALGQGPEFLTYFNYEAQQDKSGLPNDRFSAERPEGSISTLTIQRTEQRDSAMYRCASSLTGQGNQPQHFGDGTRLSIL.

There are a few counts of this clonotype. The rearrangement links TRBV10-3 to TRBJ1-2; D is undetermined. This CDR3 contains 14 residues. The ends were cut back, 3 bases at V and 6 bases at J, with 14 bases in the middle. Germline values: CDR1 ENHRY, CDR2 SYGVKD. In nucleotides, the CDR3 is TGTGCCATCAGTGAAGGCGGGTCCACAAATGGCTACACCTTC. As protein: CAISEGGSTNGYTF.

The chain carries TRBV7-9 and TRBJ1-1; 8 bases map to TRBD1. The V gene end was trimmed by 7 bases and the J gene end by 7 bases; junction bases not matched to a gene: 5. CDR3 length: 12 residues. Germline-derived CDR1 and CDR2 are SEHNR and FQNEAQ (reference sequence). CDR3 in amino acids: CASTQGAGEAFF. Written as DNA, the CDR3 is TGTGCCAGCACTCAGGGGGCTGGTGAAGCTTTCTTT. Filled out from reference TRBV7-9 and TRBJ1-1, the complete variable domain reads DTGVSQNPRHKITKRGQNVTFRCDPISEHNRLYWYRQTLGQGPEFLTYFQNEAQLEKSRLLSDRFSAERPKGSFSTLEIQRTEQGDSAMYLCASTQGAGEAFFGQGTRLTVV.

The J gene is TRBJ2-1, the V gene TRBV5-6; TRBD1 matches at 7 bases. CDR1 is SGHDT and CDR2 is YYEEEE in the germline V gene. The CDR3 length is 14 residues. V gave up 2 bases and J gave up 4 bases; unmatched junction bases: 3. The DNA for the CDR3 is TGTGCCAGCAGCTTTCGGGACAGATACAATGAGCAGTTCTTC. This sequence encodes CASSFRDRYNEQFF.

This sequence joins TRBV6-2 or TRBV6-3 and TRBJ2-3; D tentatively fits TRBD1 or TRBD2 (5 bases each). Looked up from germline, CDR1 is MNHEY and CDR2 is SVGEGT. V shed 6 bases and J shed 6 bases, with 13 bases lying between them. This CDR3 has 13 residues. The CDR3 sequence: CASRQIGEDTQYF. The CDR3 region has the DNA TGTGCCAGCAGACAGATAGGGGAGGATACGCAGTATTTT.

This chain joins TRBV29-1 and TRBJ2-7, with 8 bases fitting TRBD2. This CDR3 comprises 13 residues. Germline CDR1 SQVTM, CDR2 ANQGSEA. With V trimmed by 4 bases and J by 3 bases, 5 bases remained unmatched. In DNA, the CDR3 is TGCAGCGTTGTATTAGCGGGGTTCTACGAGCAGTACTTC. Protein: CSVVLAGFYEQYF.

This chain joins TRBV7-9 and TRBJ2-7, with 7 bases aligning to TRBD1. CDR1 and CDR2 from the germline V gene are SEHNR and FQNEAQ (reference sequence). This CDR3 has 15 amino acids. Trimming took 5 bases from V and 0 from J; bases not matched to a gene: 7. CDR3 DNA: TGTGCCAGCAGCCTCGGGACAGTGGGCTCCTACGAGCAGTACTTC. Translated, it gives CASSLGTVGSYEQYF.

In its sample, this clonotype was seen a few times. The chain employs TRBV6-2 or TRBV6-3 and TRBJ1-5; D is possibly TRBD1 (6 bases). Germline V gene lookup returns CDR1 MNHEY and CDR2 SVGEGT. The CDR3 has 17 amino acids. Trimming stripped 6 bases from V and 1 base from J, with 19 bases between. For the CDR3, the DNA is TGTGCCAGCAGGGGGATTGAGGGGGGAATGAGCAATCAGCCCCAGCATTTT. Translating gives CASRGIEGGMSNQPQHF.

The V and J genes are TRBV29-1 and TRBJ2-1, with 9 bases aligning to TRBD1. V gave up 5 bases and J gave up 15 bases; unmatched junction bases: 14. Germline V gene sequence: CDR1 SQVTM, CDR2 ANQGSEA. The CDR3 is 13 amino acids. CDR3 amino acids: CSVKRDRVMSPFF. In nucleotides, the CDR3 is TGCAGCGTTAAAAGGGACAGGGTGATGTCGCCGTTCTTC.

The chain is built from TRBV6-2 or TRBV6-3 and TRBJ2-3, with 13 bases fitting TRBD2. The CDR3 sequence is 15 residues long. Germline V gene sequence: CDR1 MNHEY, CDR2 SVGEGT. Trimming took 6 bases from V and 4 from J; bases not matched to a gene: 4. CDR3: CASSFGLAGADTQYF. In DNA, the CDR3 is TGTGCCAGCAGCTTCGGACTAGCGGGGGCAGATACGCAGTATTTT.

Notes on this clonotype: The conserved final phenylalanine or tryptophan is absent from the CDR3, which likely points to a read error. No DNA is shown, since the ends of the CDR3 on it are uncertain; the CDR3 is the one TCRdb lists. The chain links TRBV29-1 to TRBJ2-1; the D segment call TRBD1 is taken from the table without a DNA check. Per the germline V gene, CDR1 is SQVTM and CDR2 is ANQGSEA. The CDR3 contains 12 residues when both ends are counted. CDR3 amino acids: CSALRQDGFLRL.

This clonotype has only a few counts. The chain is built from TRBV29-1 and TRBJ2-1; 8 bases line up with TRBD2. This CDR3 contains 14 residues. The trim removed 2 bases at V and 6 bases at J, leaving 6 bases unmatched. The V gene's germline CDR1 is SQVTM and CDR2 ANQGSEA. The DNA of the CDR3 is TGCAGCGTTGAAATGCGGGGGGCGCGCAATGAGCAGTTCTTC. As protein: CSVEMRGARNEQFF.

This clonotype was seen more than once but under ten times. This rearrangement joins TRBV9 to TRBJ1-1; 10 bases are a match to TRBD1. The germline V gene encodes CDR1 SGDLS and CDR2 YYNGEE. This CDR3 comprises 14 residues. J lost 6 bases, V lost 0 bases, and 2 bases had no gene match. The CDR3 coding sequence is TGTGCCAGCAGCGTAGGACAGGGGGCCCCTGAAGCTTTCTTT. Translating gives CASSVGQGAPEAFF.

This clonotype showed up just a few times. The chain carries TRBV5-1 and TRBJ2-1; no reliable D call. The CDR3 length is 14 residues. Deletions cut 4 bases from V and 7 bases from J, with 15 bases between. The germline V gene encodes CDR1 SGHRS and CDR2 YFSETQ. The CDR3 coding sequence is TGCGCCAGCAGCCATGCAAGGGATTTGAATGAGCAGTTCTTC. As protein: CASSHARDLNEQFF.

This rearrangement joins TRBV4-3 to TRBJ1-2; 11 nucleotides line up with TRBD1. The germline gives CDR1 LGHNA, CDR2 YSLEER. Trimming removed 4 bases from V and 4 bases from J; junction bases left unmatched: 5. The CDR3 sequence is 15 residues long. The CDR3 DNA is TGCGCCAGCAGCCCGCGGACAGGGGGCGCCTATGGCTACACCTTC. The encoded protein is CASSPRTGGAYGYTF.

This chain links TRBV20-1 with TRBJ2-2, with TRBD1 as a possible D gene (5 bases). The CDR3 length is 13 residues. Trimming took 5 bases from V and 6 from J, leaving 13 bases between them. From germline, CDR1 is DFQATT and CDR2 SNEGSKA (reference sequence). CDR3 protein: CSADLEQAGELFF. CDR3 sequence (DNA): TGCAGTGCTGACTTAGAACAGGCCGGGGAGCTGTTTTTT.

This sequence joins TRBV4-1 and TRBJ1-5; a possible D gene is TRBD1 (6 bases). Germline CDR1 reads MGHRA; CDR2 reads YSYEKL. The CDR3 length is 15 residues. The V and J ends lost 1 base and 2 bases respectively, with 9 bases between them. The CDR3 DNA follows: TGCGCCAGCAGCCAAGGTCCAGGGGGCAATCAGCCCCAGCATTTT. Translation: CASSQGPGGNQPQHF.

This clonotype has a handful of counts. The V and J genes are TRBV7-2 and TRBJ2-5, with TRBD1 identical over 8 bases. The V gene end was trimmed by 6 bases and the J gene end by 4 bases; junction bases not matched to a gene: 13. CDR1 SGHTA and CDR2 FQGNSA come from the germline V gene. CDR3 length equals 16 residues. CDR3 sequence reads: CASSPFGQGASETQYF. In DNA form, the CDR3 reads TGTGCCAGCAGTCCATTTGGGCAGGGGGCCTCAGAGACCCAGTACTTC.

The V gene is TRBV5-4, the J gene TRBJ1-1; 8 bases are shared with TRBD1. Germline values: CDR1 SGHNT, CDR2 YYREEE (reference sequence). CDR3 length equals 16 residues. Trimming removed 0 bases from V and 3 bases from J; junction bases left unmatched: 7. CDR3: CASSLEGRGLDTEAFF. The CDR3 DNA sequence: TGTGCCAGCAGCTTGGAGGGCAGGGGGCTGGACACTGAAGCTTTCTTT.

Only a few counts were recorded for this clonotype. The rearrangement links TRBV5-7 to TRBJ2-6; TRBD1 matches at 9 bases. TRBV5-7 is given ORF status, its function remaining uncertain. This CDR3 spans 19 amino acids. The V gene end was trimmed by 4 bases and the J gene end by 5 bases; junction bases not matched to a gene: 16. CDR3 amino acids: CASSPDRGKCCRWANVLTF. DNA of the CDR3: TGTGCCAGCAGCCCGGACAGGGGCAAGTGTTGTAGGTGGGCCAACGTCCTGACTTTC.

The chain uses TRBV6-2 or TRBV6-3 and TRBJ2-7; no clear D. Trimming stripped 6 bases from V and 3 bases from J, with 15 bases between. The CDR3 is 14 residues long. The V gene's germline CDR1 is MNHEY and CDR2 SVGEGT. CDR3: CASSPALELYEQYV. In DNA form, the CDR3 reads TGTGCCAGCAGCCCCGCGTTAGAACTCTACGAGCAGTACGTC.

This clonotype has just a few counts. The V and J genes are TRBV7-9 and TRBJ2-7; D remains ambiguous. This CDR3 is built from 12 residues. V lost 3 bases, J lost 6 bases, and 9 bases lay in between. The germline CDR1 and CDR2 sequences are SEHNR and FQNEAQ (reference sequence). CDR3: CASSFGLSEQYF. As DNA, the CDR3 is TGTGCCAGCAGCTTCGGTCTTTCCGAGCAGTACTTC.